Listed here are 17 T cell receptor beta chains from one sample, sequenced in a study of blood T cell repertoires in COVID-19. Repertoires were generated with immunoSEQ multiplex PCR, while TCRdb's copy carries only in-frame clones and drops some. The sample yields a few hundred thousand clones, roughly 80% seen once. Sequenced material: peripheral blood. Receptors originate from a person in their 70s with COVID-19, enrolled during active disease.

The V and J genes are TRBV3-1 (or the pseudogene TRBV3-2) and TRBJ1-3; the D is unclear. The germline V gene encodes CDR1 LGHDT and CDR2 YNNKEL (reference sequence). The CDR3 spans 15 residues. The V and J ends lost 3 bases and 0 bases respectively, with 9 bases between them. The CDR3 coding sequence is TGTGCCAGCAGCCAGGGCCGGTACTCTGGAAACACCATATATTTT. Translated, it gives CASSQGRYSGNTIYF.

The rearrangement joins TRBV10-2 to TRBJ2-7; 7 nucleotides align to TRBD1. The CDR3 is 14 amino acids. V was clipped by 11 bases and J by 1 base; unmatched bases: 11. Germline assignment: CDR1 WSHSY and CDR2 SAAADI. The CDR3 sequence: CAVLIPGQSYEQYF. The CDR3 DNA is TGCGCCGTATTGATTCCGGGACAGTCCTACGAGCAGTACTTC.

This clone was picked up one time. The CDR3, as DNA: TGTGCCAGCAGTGCGACAGGCTGGGCAGGAGAGACCCAGTACTTC. Protein sequence: CASSATGWAGETQYF. The chain uses TRBV2 and TRBJ2-5, with D perhaps matching TRBD1 (6 bases). Trimming stripped 4 bases from V and 4 bases from J, with 16 bases between. The germline V gene encodes CDR1 SNHLY and CDR2 FYNNEI. This CDR3 comprises 15 residues.

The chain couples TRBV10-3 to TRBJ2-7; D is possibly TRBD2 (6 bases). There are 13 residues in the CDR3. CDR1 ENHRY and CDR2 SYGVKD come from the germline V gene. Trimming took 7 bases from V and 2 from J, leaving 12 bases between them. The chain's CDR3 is CAINSGVTYEQYF. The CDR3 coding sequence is TGTGCCATCAATAGCGGAGTTACCTACGAGCAGTACTTC.

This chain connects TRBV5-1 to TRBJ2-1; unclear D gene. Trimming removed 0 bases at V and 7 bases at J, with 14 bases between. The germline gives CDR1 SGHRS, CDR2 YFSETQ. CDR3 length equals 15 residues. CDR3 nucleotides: TGCGCCAGCAGCTTGGTAATCCAGGCCAAAAATGAGCAGTTCTTC. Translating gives CASSLVIQAKNEQFF.

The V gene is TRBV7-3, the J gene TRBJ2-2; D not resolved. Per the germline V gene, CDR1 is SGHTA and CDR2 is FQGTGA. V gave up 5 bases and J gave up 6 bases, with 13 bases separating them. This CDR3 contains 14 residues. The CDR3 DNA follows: TGTGCCAGCAGCCCGGTAGCTGAGTCCGGGGAGCTGTTTTTT. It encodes CASSPVAESGELFF.

CDR3 nucleotides: TGTGCCAGCAGTAGACACTCTGGAAACACCATATATTTT. Residues: CASSRHSGNTIYF. The chain combines TRBV28 with TRBJ1-3; no definite D call. Germline V lookup: CDR1 MDHEN, CDR2 SYDVKM. With 5 bases removed from V and 0 bases from J, the gap between germline ends came to 5 bases. This CDR3 spans 13 amino acids.

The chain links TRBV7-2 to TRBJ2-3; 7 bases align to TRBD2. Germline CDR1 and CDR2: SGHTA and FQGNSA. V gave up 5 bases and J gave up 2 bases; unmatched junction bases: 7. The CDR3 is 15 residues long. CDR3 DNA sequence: TGTGCCAGCAGCCTGGGAGGGACTACCACAGATACGCAGTATTTT. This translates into CASSLGGTTTDTQYF.

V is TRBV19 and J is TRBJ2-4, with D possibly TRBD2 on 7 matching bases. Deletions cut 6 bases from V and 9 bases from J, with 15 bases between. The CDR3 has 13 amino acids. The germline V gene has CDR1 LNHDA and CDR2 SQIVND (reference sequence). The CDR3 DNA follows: TGTGCCAGTAGAGAACAGGGAGGGGGCATTCAGTACTTC. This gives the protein CASREQGGGIQYF.

CDR3 region: CASRSLGGHNEQFF. The CDR3 DNA reads as TGTGCCAGCCGATCTTTAGGAGGACACAATGAGCAGTTCTTC. The genes are TRBV28 and TRBJ2-1; weak D call: TRBD2 (5 bases). V lost 8 bases and J lost 5, with 16 bases in between. Per the germline V gene, CDR1 is MDHEN and CDR2 is SYDVKM. The length of the CDR3 is 14 residues.

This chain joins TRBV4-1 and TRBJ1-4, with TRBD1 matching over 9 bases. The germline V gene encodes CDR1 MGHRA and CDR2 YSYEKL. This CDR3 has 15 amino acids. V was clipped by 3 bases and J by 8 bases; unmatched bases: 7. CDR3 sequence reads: CASSQAGTGQEKLFF. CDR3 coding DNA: TGCGCCAGCAGCCAGGCCGGGACAGGGCAGGAAAAACTGTTTTTT.

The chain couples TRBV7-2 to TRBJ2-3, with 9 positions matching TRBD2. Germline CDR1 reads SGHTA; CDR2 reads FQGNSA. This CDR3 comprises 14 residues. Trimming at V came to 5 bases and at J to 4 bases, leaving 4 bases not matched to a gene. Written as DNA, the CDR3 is TGTGCCAGCAGCCGCGGGAGGGCCGCAGATACGCAGTATTTT. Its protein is CASSRGRAADTQYF.

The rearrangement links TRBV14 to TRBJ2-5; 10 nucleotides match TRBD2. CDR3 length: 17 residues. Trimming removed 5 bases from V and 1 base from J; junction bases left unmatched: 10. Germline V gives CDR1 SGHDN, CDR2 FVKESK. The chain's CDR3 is CASSSGLAVNLQETQYF. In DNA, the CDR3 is TGTGCCAGCAGCTCCGGACTAGCGGTTAATCTCCAAGAGACCCAGTACTTC.

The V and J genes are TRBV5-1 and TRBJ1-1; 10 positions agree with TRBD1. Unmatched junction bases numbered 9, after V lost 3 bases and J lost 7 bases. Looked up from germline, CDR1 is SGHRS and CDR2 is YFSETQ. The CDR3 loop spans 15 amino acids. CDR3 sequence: CASSSAAGTGVEAFF. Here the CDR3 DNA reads TGCGCCAGCAGCTCAGCCGCCGGGACAGGGGTTGAAGCTTTCTTT.

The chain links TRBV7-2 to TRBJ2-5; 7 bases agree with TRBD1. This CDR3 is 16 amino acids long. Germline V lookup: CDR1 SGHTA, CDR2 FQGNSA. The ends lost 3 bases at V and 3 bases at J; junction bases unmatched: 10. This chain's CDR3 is CASSFIPGQPKETQYF. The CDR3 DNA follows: TGTGCCAGCAGCTTCATCCCGGGACAGCCCAAAGAGACCCAGTACTTC.

The CDR3 DNA follows: TGTGCCAGCAGTTACTCTTGGGCTGGGGGGAGGGGGGAGCAGTACTTC. It yields the protein CASSYSWAGGRGEQYF. The V and J genes are TRBV6-5 and TRBJ2-7; weak D call: TRBD2 (7 bases). Trimming removed 0 bases from V and 7 bases from J, with 19 bases in between. Looked up from germline, CDR1 is MNHEY and CDR2 is SVGAGI. The CDR3 totals 16 residues.

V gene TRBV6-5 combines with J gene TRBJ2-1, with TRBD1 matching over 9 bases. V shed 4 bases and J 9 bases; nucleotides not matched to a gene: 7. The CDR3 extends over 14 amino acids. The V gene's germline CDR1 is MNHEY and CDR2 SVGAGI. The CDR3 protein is CASSLDRGNGEQFF. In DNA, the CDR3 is TGTGCCAGCAGTTTAGACAGGGGGAACGGTGAGCAGTTCTTC.